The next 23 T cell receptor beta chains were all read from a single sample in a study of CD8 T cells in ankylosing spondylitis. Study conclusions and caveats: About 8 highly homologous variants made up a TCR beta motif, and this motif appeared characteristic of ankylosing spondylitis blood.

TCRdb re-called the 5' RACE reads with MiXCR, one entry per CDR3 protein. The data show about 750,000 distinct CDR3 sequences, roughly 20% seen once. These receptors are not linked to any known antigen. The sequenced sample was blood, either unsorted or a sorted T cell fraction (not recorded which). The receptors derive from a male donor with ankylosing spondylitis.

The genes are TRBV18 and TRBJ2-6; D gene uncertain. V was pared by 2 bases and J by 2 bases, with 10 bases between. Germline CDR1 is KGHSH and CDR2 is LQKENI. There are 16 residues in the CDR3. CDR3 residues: CASSPGRPTGANVLTF. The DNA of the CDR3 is TGTGCCAGCTCACCAGGACGTCCTACTGGGGCCAACGTCCTGACTTTC.

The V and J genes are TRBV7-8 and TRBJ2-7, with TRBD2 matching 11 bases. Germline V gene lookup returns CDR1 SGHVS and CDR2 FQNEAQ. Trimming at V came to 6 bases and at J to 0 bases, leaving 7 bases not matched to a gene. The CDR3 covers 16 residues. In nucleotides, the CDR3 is TGTGCCAGCAGGCGAACTAGCGGGGGTACCTCCTACGAGCAGTACTTC. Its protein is CASRRTSGGTSYEQYF.

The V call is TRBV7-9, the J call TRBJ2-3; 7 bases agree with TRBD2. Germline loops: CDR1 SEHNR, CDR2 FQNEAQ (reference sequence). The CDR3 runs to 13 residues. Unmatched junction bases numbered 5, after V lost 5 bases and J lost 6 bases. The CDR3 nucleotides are TGTGCCAGCAGCGGGGACTACACCGATACGCAGTATTTT. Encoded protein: CASSGDYTDTQYF. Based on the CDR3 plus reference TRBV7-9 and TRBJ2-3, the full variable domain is DTGVSQNPRHKITKRGQNVTFRCDPISEHNRLYWYRQTLGQGPEFLTYFQNEAQLEKSRLLSDRFSAERPKGSFSTLEIQRTEQGDSAMYLCASSGDYTDTQYFGPGTRLTVL.

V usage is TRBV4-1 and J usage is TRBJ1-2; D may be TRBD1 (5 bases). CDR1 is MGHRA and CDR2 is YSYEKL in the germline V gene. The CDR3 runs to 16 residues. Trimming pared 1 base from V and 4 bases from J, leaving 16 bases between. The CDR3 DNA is TGCGCCAGCAGCCAAGTACGTGGGGGTTCCGGCTATGGCTACACCTTC. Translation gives CASSQVRGGSGYGYTF.

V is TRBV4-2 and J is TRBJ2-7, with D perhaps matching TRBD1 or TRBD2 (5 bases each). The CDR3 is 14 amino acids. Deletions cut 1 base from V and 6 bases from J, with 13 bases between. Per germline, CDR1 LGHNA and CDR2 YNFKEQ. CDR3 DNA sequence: TGTGCCAGCAGCCAAGGTGGGGACGGCTTCGAGCAGTACTTC. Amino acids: CASSQGGDGFEQYF.

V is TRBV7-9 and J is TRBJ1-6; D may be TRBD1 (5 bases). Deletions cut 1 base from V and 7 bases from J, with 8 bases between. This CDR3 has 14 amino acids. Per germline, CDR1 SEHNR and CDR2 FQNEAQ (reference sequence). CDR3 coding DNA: TGTGCCAGCAGCTTAGGACAGACCAATTCACCCCTCCACTTT. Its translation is CASSLGQTNSPLHF.

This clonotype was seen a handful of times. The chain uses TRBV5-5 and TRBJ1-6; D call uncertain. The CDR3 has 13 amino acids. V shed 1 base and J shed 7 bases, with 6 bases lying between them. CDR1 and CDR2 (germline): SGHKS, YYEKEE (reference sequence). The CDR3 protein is CASSLQLNSPLHF. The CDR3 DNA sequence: TGTGCCAGCAGCTTGCAGCTGAATTCACCCCTCCACTTT.

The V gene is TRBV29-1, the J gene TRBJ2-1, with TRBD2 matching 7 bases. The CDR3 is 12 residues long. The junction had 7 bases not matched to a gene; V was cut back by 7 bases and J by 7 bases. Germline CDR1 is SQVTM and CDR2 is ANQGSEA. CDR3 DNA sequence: TGCAGCGCTGTGGGGGGGAAGAATGAGCAGTTCTTC. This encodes CSAVGGKNEQFF.

The CDR3, as DNA: TGTGCCTCGAGCAACGACTGGAATAGCAATCAGCCCCAGCATTTT. Amino acid sequence: CASSNDWNSNQPQHF. The chain joins TRBV10-3 to TRBJ1-5; D unclear. This CDR3 has 15 residues. In germline, CDR1 is ENHRY, CDR2 SYGVKD. V lost 11 bases to trimming and J lost 0 bases, with 17 bases between them.

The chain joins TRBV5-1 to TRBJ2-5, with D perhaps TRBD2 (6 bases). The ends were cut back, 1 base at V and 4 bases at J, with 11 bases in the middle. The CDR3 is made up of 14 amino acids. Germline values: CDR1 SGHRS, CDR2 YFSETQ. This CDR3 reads CASSLSSGGETQYF. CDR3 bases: TGCGCCAGCAGCTTGTCTTCCGGGGGAGAGACCCAGTACTTC.

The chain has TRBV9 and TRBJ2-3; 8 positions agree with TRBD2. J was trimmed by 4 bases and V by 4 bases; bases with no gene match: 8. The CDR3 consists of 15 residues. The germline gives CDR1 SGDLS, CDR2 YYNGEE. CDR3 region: CASSPVAGGSDTQYF. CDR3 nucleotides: TGTGCCAGCAGCCCAGTTGCGGGAGGCTCAGATACGCAGTATTTT.

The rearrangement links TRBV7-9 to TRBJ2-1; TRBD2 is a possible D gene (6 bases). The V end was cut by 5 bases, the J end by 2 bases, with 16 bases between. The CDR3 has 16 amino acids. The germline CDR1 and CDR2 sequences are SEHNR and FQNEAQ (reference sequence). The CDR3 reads CASSPEAGTAYNEQFF. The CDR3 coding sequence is TGTGCCAGCAGCCCTGAGGCGGGGACCGCCTACAATGAGCAGTTCTTC.

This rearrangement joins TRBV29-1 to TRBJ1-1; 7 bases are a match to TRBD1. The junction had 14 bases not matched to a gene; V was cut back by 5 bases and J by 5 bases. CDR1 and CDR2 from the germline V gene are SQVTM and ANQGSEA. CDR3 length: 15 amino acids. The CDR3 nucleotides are TGCAGCGTTCTACCCGAAGGGACAGCCCAGACTGAAGCTTTCTTT. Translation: CSVLPEGTAQTEAFF.

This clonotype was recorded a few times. CDR3: CASSPMSGSTDTQYF. CDR3 nucleotide sequence: TGTGCCAGCAGCCCGATGAGCGGTAGCACAGATACGCAGTATTTT. This sequence joins TRBV3-1 and TRBJ2-3, with a weak D call TRBD2 (5 bases). The CDR3 is 15 residues long. V gave up 4 bases and J gave up 0 bases, with 11 bases separating them. Germline CDR1 is LGHDT and CDR2 is YNNKEL (reference sequence).

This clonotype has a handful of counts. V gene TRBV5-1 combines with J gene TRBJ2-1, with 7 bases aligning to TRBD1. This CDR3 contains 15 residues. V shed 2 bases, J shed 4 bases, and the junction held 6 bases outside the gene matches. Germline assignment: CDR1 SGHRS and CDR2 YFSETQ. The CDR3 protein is CASSFQGQEYNEQFF. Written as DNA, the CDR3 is TGCGCCAGCAGCTTTCAAGGACAGGAATACAATGAGCAGTTCTTC.

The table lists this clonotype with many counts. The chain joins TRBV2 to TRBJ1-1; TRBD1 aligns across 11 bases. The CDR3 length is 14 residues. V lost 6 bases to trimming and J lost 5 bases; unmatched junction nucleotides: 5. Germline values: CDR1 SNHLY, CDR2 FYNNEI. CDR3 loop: CASRRGTGGTEAFF. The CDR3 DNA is TGTGCCAGCAGGCGCGGGACAGGGGGTACTGAAGCTTTCTTT.

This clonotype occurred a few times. The CDR3 DNA reads TGTGCCTGGAGTGAAGGTAGCCTGGAGACCCAGTACTTC. Translated, it gives CAWSEGSLETQYF. The chain links TRBV30 to TRBJ2-5; D gene unclear. The length of the CDR3 is 13 residues. Trimming shortened V by 1 base and J by 5 bases, and 11 bases separated the two germline ends. Germline V gene lookup returns CDR1 GTSNPN and CDR2 SVGIG (reference sequence).

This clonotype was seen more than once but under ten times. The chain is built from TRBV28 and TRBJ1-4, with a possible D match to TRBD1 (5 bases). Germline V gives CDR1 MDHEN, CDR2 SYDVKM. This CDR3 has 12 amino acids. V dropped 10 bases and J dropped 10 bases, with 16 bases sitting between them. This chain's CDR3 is CATSSQGGKLFF. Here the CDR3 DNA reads TGTGCCACGTCATCCCAGGGTGGAAAACTGTTTTTT.

The CDR3 loop reads CASSGDSPSTDTQYF. CDR3 DNA: TGTGCCAGCAGCGGAGACAGCCCTAGCACAGATACGCAGTATTTT. The genes are TRBV11-2 and TRBJ2-3, with D possibly TRBD1 on 5 matching bases. Trimming stripped 5 bases from V and 0 bases from J, with 12 bases between. The CDR3 runs 15 residues. Germline loops: CDR1 SGHAT, CDR2 FQNNGV. Full variable domain (remainder filled in from reference TRBV11-2 and TRBJ2-3): EAGVAQSPRYKIIEKRQSVAFWCNPISGHATLYWYQQILGQGPKLLIQFQNNGVVDDSQLPKDRFSAERLKGVDSTLKIQPAKLEDSAVYLCASSGDSPSTDTQYFGPGTRLTVL.

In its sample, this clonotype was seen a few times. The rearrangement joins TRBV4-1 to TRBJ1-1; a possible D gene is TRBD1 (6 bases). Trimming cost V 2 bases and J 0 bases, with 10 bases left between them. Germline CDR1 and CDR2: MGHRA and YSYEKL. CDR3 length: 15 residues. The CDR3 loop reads CASSQPTGMNTEAFF. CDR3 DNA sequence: TGCGCCAGCAGCCAACCGACAGGAATGAACACTGAAGCTTTCTTT.

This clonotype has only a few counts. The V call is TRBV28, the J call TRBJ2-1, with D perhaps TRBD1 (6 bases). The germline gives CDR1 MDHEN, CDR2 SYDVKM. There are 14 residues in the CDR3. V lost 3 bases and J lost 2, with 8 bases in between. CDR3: CASSFDRPYNEQFF. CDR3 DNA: TGTGCCAGCAGTTTCGACAGGCCCTACAATGAGCAGTTCTTC.

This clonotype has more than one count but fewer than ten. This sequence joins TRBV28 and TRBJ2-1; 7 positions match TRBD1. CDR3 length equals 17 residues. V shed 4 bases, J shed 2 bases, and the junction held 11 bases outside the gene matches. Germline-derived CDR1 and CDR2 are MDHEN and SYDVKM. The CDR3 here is CASSSSTGFRAYNEQFF. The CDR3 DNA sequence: TGTGCCAGCAGTTCCTCGACAGGGTTTAGGGCCTACAATGAGCAGTTCTTC.

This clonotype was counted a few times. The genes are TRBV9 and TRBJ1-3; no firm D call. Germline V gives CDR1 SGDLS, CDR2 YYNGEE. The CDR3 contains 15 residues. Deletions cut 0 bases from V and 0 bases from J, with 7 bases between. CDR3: CASSVEAVSGNTIYF. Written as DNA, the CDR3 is TGTGCCAGCAGCGTAGAGGCGGTCTCTGGAAACACCATATATTTT.